The entry below gives a single TCR beta chain sequence along with its context. The antigen it binds to is not known. No base quality values were provided; no much bigger clone lies one nucleotide off. Peripheral blood CD8+ and CD4+ T cells from healthy donors, Susac syndrome patients and multiple sclerosis patients were profiled using high-throughput TCR beta sequencing. Multiple sclerosis controls were treatment-naive patients with stable or active relapsing-remitting disease fulfilling revised McDonald criteria. Bulk CD8+ and CD4+ T cells were purified by magnetic negative isolation, whereas CD8+ TEMRA cells were enriched by FACS. Blood was drawn into EDTA tubes, processed within 24 hours, and PBMCs were isolated by density gradient centrifugation. PBMCs intended for TCR sequencing were cryopreserved in liquid nitrogen and thawed later in a water bath at 37 degrees C. The sorted or isolated CD4+, CD8+ and CD8+ TEMRA cells reached a purity of at least 90%.

V was cut back by 4 bases and J by 0 bases, leaving a gap of 13 bases between them. The CDR3 spans 15 residues, from the cysteine through the phenylalanine. The CDR3 DNA has 45 bases and is translated from base 1. The germline V gene provides CDR1 SGHTA and CDR2 FQGNSA. This specimen belongs to a study of CD8 T cells in Susac syndrome (dated by TCRdb to about 2019). Background on the whole study: Repertoire sequencing was used to test whether CD8+ T cell activation and differentiation in Susac syndrome was antigen driven.

Summary of the overall study and its limitations: The TCR sequencing and HLA analysis was acknowledged to have included a relatively small number of individuals.

RNA was extracted using the RNeasy kit, and roughly 0.45 to 1 ug of the RNA was reverse transcribed with random hexamers. The immunoSEQ multiplex PCR assay, covering 54 Vbeta and 13 Jbeta segments, was used to amplify TCR beta CDR3 regions. PCR amplification bias was corrected by using a synthetic template baseline for primer optimization and computational correction. In the source study's methods: Reads were annotated to V, D and J genes per IMGT and analyzed with immunoSEQ Analyzer, keeping only productive sequences. Clonality was calculated as one minus the Shannon entropy normalized by log2 of the number of productive unique sequences. Public and private clones were assessed among the 100 most prevalent clones of each patient and control. Clones were defined as Susac-specific when absent from the healthy and MS cohorts, from over a thousand published viral clones and from other ImmuneACCESS disease sequences. The raw public data were reprocessed by TCRdb itself: fastp quality trimming at Q25, MiXCR clonotype calling, in-frame beta chains only. Rows are combined by CDR3 protein, so each entry shows the most common genes and DNA. Here the V and J calls rest on TCRdb's processing, not on the authors' analysis. The sample table lists about 300,000 distinct CDR3 sequences, around 90% of them with a count of one. The ten top clones hold around 0.07% of the sample.

The source of this sequence is a human donor with multiple sclerosis. Sequenced sample: CD4+ T cells from PBMCs. The chain couples TRBV7-2 to TRBJ2-7; the D gene cannot be resolved reliably. The sequence in DNA is TGTGCCAGCAGCTCCGCACAGCGCCGCTCCTACGAGCAGTACTTC. Its protein reads: CASSSAQRRSYEQYF.